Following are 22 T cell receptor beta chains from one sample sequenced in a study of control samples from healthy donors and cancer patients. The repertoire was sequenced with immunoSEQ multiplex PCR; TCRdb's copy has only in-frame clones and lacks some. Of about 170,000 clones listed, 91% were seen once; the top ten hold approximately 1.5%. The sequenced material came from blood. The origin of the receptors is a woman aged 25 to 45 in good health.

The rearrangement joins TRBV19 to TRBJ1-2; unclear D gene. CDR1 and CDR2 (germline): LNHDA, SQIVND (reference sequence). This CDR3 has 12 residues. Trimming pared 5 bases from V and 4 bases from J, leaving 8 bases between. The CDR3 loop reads CASSSGLYGYTF. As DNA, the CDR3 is TGTGCCAGTAGTTCCGGGCTCTATGGCTACACCTTC.

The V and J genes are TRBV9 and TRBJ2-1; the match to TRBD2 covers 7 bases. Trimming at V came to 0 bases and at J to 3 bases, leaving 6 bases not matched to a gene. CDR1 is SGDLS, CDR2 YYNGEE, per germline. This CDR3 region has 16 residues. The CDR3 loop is CASSVAGGSYYNEQFF. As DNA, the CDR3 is TGTGCCAGCAGCGTAGCGGGCGGGAGTTACTACAATGAGCAGTTCTTC.

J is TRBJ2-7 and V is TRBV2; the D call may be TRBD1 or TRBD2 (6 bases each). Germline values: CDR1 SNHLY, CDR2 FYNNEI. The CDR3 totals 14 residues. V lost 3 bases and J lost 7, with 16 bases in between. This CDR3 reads CASSDTGRGEEQYF. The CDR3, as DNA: TGTGCCAGCAGTGATACGGGAAGGGGGGAAGAGCAGTACTTC. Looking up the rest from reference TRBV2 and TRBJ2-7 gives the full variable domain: EPEVTQTPSHQVTQMGQEVILRCVPISNHLYFYWYRQILGQKVEFLVSFYNNEISEKSEIFDDQFSVERPDGSNFTLKIRSTKLEDSAMYFCASSDTGRGEEQYFGPGTRLTVT.

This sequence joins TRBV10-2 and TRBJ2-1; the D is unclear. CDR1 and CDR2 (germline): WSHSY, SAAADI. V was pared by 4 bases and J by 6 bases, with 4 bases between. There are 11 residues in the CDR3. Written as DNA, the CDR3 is TGCGCCAGCAGTGCTGTCAATGAGCAGTTCTTC. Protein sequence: CASSAVNEQFF.

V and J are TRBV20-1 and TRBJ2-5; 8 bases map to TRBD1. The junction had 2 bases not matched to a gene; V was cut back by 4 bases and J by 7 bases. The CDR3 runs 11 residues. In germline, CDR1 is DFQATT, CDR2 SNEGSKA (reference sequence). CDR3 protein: CSAIQGGTQYF. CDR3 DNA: TGCAGTGCTATACAGGGGGGGACCCAGTACTTC.

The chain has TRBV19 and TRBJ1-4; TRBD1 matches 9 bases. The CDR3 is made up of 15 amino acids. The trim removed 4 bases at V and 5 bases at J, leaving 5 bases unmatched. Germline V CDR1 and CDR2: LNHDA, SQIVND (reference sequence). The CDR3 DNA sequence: TGTGCCAGTAGTAAGCCCGGGACAGGGAATGAAAAACTGTTTTTT. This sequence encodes CASSKPGTGNEKLFF.

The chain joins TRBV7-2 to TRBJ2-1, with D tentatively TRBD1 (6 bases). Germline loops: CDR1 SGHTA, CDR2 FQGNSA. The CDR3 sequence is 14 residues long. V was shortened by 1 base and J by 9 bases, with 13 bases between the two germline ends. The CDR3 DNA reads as TGTGCCAGCAGCTTAGTCGGAGAAGGGGGTGAGCAGTTCTTC. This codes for CASSLVGEGGEQFF. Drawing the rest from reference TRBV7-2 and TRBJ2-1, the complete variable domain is GAGVSQSPSNKVTEKGKDVELRCDPISGHTALYWYRQSLGQGLEFLIYFQGNSAPDKSGLPSDRFSAERTGGSVSTLTIQRTQQEDSAVYLCASSLVGEGGEQFFGPGTRLTVL.

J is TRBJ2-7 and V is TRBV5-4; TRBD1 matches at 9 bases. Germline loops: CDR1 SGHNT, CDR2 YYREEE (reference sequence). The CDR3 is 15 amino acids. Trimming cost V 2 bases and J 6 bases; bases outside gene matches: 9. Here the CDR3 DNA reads TGTGCCAGCAGCTTAACCGGGACAGGGTCCCTCGAGCAGTACTTC. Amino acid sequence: CASSLTGTGSLEQYF.

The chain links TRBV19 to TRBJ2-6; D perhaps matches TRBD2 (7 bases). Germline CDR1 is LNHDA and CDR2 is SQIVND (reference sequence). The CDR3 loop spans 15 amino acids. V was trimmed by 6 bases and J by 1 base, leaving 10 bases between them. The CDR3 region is CASRGGESGANVLTF. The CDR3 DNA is TGTGCCAGTAGAGGGGGGGAATCTGGGGCCAACGTCCTGACTTTC.

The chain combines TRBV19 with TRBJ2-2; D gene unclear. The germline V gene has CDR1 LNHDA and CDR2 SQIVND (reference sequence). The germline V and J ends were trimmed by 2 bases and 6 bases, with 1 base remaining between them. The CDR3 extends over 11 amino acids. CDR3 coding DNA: TGTGCCAGTAGTATACCCGGGGAGCTGTTTTTT. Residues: CASSIPGELFF.

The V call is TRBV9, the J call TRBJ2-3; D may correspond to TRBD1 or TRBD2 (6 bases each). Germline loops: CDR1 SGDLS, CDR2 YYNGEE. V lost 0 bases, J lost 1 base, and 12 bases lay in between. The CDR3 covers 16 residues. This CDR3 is CASSVEGGDGTDTQYF. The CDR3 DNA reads TGTGCCAGCAGCGTAGAGGGGGGAGATGGCACAGATACGCAGTATTTT.

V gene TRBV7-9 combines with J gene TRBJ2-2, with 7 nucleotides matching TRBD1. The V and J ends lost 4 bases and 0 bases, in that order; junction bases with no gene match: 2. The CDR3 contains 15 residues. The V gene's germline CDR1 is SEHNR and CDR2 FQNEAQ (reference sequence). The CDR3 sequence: CASSSQGANTGELFF. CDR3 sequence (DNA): TGTGCCAGCAGCTCCCAGGGGGCGAACACCGGGGAGCTGTTTTTT.

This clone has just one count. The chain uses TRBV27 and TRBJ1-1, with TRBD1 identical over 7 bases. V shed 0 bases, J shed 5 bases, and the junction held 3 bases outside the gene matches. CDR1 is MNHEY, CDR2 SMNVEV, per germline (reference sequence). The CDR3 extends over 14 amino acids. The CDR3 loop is CASSLSQGRTEAFF. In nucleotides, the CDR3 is TGTGCCAGCAGTTTATCACAGGGGAGGACTGAAGCTTTCTTT.

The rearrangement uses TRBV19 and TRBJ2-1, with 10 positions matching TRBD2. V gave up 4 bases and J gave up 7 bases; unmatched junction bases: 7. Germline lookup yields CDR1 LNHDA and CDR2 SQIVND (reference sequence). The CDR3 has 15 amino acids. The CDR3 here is CASSTSGRAGNEQFF. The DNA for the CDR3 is TGTGCCAGTAGTACCAGCGGGAGGGCCGGGAATGAGCAGTTCTTC. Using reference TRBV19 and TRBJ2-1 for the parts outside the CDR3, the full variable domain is DGGITQSPKYLFRKEGQNVTLSCEQNLNHDAMYWYRQDPGQGLRLIYYSQIVNDFQKGDIAEGYSVSREKKESFPLTVTSAQKNPTAFYLCASSTSGRAGNEQFFGPGTRLTVL.

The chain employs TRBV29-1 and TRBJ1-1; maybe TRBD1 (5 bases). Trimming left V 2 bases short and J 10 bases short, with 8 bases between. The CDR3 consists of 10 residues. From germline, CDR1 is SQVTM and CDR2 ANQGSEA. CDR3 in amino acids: CSVESGRAFF. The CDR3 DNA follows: TGCAGCGTTGAATCAGGGAGAGCTTTCTTT.

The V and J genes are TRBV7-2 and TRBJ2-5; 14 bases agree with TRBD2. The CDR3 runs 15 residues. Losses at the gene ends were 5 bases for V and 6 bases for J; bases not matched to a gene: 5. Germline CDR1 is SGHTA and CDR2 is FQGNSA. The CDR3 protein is CASSATSGGAKTQYF. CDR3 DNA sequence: TGTGCCAGCAGCGCGACTAGCGGGGGGGCGAAGACCCAGTACTTC.

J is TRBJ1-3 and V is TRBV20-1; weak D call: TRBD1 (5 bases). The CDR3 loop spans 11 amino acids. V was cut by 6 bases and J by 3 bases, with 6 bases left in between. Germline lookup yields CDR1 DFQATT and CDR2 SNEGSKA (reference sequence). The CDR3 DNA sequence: TGCAGTGCAGGGGTTGGAAACACCATATATTTT. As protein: CSAGVGNTIYF.

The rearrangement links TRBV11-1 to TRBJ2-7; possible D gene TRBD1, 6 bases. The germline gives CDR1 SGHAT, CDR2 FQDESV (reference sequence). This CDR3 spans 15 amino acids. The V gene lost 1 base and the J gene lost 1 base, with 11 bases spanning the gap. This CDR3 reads CASSLGATGSYEQYF. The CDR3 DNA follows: TGTGCCAGCAGCTTAGGAGCGACAGGATCCTACGAGCAGTACTTC.

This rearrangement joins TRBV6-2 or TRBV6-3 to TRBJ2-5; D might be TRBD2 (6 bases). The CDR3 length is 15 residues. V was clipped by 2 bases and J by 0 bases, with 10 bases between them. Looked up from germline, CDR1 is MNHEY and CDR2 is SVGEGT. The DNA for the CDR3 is TGTGCCAGCAGTTACGTCGGGGGATACCAAGAGACCCAGTACTTC. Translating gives CASSYVGGYQETQYF.

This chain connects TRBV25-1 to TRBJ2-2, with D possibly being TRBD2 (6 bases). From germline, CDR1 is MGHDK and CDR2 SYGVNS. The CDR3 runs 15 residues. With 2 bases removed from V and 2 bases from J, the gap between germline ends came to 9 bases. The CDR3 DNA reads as TGTGCCAGCAGTGAAAGGAGGGACAACACCGGGGAGCTGTTTTTT. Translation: CASSERRDNTGELFF.

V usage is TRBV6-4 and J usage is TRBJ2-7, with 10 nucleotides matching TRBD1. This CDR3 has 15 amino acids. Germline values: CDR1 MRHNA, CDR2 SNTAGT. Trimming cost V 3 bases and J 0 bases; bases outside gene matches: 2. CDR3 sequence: CASSEGQGSSYEQYF. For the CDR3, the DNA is TGTGCCAGCAGTGAGGGACAGGGGAGCTCCTACGAGCAGTACTTC.

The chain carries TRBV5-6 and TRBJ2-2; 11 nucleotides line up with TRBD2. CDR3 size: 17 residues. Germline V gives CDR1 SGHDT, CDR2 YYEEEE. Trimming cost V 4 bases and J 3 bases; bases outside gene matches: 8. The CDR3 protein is CASSRPGLAGDTGELFF. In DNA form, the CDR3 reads TGTGCCAGCAGCCGGCCCGGACTAGCGGGTGACACCGGGGAGCTGTTTTTT.